The clone carrying this TCR beta chain was found a few times. Its target is unknown. These data are taken from a study of quantifying T cell responses using KT2 cells. About the study: RNA was reverse transcribed with TCR alpha and beta constant-region primers. Under optimum conditions, T4 ligation efficiency was estimated at more than 8.5%. The study, taken as a whole, reports: Detection of KT2 sequences held at the lowest tested level, about one cell per 100,000 PBMC.

Known numbers of the T cell clone KT2 were added to PBMC. Each cDNA got a UMI-containing oligo ligated at its 3' end. The first PCR ran 4 to 5 cycles with an equimolar RC1.1 and RC1.2 beta primer mix. MiXCR, applied by TCRdb to the UMI-ligation and nested PCR reads, yields one record per CDR3 protein. The sample records tens of thousands of distinct CDR3 sequences, approximately 13% being singletons. Sample: PBMCs spiked with cells of the T cell clone KT2. This TCR was recovered from a human donor.

CDR3 in amino acids: CASSLSGSNQPQHF. The CDR3 DNA sequence: TGTGCCAGCAGTTTATCGGGGAGCAATCAGCCCCAGCATTTT. The genes are TRBV12-3 or TRBV12-4 and TRBJ1-5; D is ambiguous. Trimming took off 2 bases at V and 1 base at J, with 6 bases between the two ends. There are 14 residues in the CDR3.